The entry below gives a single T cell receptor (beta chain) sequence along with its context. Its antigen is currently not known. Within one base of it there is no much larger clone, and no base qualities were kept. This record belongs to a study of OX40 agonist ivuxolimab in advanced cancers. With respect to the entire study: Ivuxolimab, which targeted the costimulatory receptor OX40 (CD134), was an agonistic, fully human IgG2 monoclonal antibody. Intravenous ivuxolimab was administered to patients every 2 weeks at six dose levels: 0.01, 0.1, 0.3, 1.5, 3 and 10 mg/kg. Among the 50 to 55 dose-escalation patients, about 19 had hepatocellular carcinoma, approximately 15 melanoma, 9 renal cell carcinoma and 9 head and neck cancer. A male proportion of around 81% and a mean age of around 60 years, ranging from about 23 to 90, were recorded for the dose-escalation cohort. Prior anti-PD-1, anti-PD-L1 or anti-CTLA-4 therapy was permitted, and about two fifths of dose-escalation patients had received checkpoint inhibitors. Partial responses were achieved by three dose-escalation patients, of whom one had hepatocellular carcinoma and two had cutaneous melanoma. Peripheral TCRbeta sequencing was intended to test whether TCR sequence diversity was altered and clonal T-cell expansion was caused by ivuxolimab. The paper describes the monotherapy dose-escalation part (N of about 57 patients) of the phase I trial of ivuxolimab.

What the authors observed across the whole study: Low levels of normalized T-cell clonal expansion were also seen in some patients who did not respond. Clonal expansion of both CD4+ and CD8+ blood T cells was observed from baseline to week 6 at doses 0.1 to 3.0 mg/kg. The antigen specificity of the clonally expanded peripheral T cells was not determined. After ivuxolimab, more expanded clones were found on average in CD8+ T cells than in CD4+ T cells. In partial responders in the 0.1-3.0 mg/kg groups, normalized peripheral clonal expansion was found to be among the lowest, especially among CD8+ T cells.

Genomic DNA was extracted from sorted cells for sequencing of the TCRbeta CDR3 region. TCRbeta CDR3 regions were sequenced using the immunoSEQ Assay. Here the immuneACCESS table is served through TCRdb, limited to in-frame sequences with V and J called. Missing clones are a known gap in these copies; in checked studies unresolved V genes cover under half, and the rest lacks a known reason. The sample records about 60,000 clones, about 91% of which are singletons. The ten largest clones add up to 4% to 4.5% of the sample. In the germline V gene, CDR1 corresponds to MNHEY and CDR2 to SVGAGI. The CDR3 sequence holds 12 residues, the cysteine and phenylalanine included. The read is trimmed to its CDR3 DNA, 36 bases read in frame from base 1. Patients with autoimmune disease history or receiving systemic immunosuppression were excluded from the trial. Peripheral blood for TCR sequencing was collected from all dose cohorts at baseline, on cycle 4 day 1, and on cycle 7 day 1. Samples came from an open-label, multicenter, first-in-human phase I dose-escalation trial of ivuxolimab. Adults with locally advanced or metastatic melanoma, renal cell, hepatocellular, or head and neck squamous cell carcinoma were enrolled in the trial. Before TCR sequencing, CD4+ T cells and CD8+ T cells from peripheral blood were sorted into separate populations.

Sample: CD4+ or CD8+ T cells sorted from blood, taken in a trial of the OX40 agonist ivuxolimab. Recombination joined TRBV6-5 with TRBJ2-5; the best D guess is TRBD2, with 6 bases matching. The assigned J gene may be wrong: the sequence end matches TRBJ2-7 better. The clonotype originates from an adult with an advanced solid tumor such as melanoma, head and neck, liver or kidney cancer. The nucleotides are TGTGCCAGCAGTCCCGGGAGCTACGAGCAGTACTTC. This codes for CASSPGSYEQYF.